The 10 T cell receptor beta chains listed next were all sequenced from one sample in a study of neurological immune-mediated disorders. TCRdb re-analysed the 5' RACE reads in MiXCR, keeping a single row per CDR3 protein. The repertoire has 25,000 to 35,000 distinct CDR3 sequences, 1.5% of them found once; the top ten carry around 8.8%. Sequencing was carried out using PBMCs. The receptors originated from a woman younger than 45 with multiple sclerosis.

This clonotype was seen at least ten times. The chain recombines TRBV20-1 with TRBJ1-1; D is possibly TRBD1 (5 bases). The CDR3 runs to 14 residues. V dropped 1 base and J dropped 0 bases, with 9 bases sitting between them. The germline CDR1 and CDR2 sequences are DFQATT and SNEGSKA (reference sequence). The CDR3 DNA reads as TGCAGTGCTAGAGTCCGGGGCATGAACACTGAAGCTTTCTTT. The encoded protein is CSARVRGMNTEAFF.

This clonotype was seen more than once but under ten times. The chain has TRBV7-8 and TRBJ2-4; D uncertain. There are 13 residues in the CDR3. Deletions cut 1 base from V and 9 bases from J, with 10 bases between. The germline gives CDR1 SGHVS, CDR2 FQNEAQ. CDR3 in amino acids: CASSLGLFVIQYF. The CDR3 DNA reads TGTGCCAGCAGCTTAGGCCTATTTGTCATTCAGTACTTC.

This clonotype was seen repeatedly, ten times or more. The chain couples TRBV7-2 to TRBJ2-7; D unresolved. There are 12 residues in the CDR3. Deletions cut 6 bases from V and 2 bases from J, with 8 bases between. In germline, CDR1 is SGHTA, CDR2 FQGNSA. The CDR3 here is CASSYFPYEQYF. The CDR3 DNA reads as TGTGCCAGCAGTTACTTTCCCTACGAGCAGTACTTC. The entire variable domain, with the rest obtained from reference TRBV7-2 and TRBJ2-7, is as follows: GAGVSQSPSNKVTEKGKDVELRCDPISGHTALYWYRQSLGQGLEFLIYFQGNSAPDKSGLPSDRFSAERTGGSVSTLTIQRTQQEDSAVYLCASSYFPYEQYFGPGTRLTVT.

At least ten counts were recorded for this clonotype. J is TRBJ2-2 and V is TRBV12-3 or TRBV12-4; perhaps TRBD2 as D (6 bases). V lost 3 bases and J 6 bases, leaving 8 bases between the germline ends. CDR3 length: 13 amino acids. CDR3 loop: CASSFSGAGELFF. The CDR3 nucleotides are TGTGCCAGCAGTTTCTCGGGAGCCGGGGAGCTGTTTTTT.

At least ten counts were recorded for this clonotype. CDR3 nucleotide sequence: TGTGCCAGCAGCCCTTTGGGGGCGGGGGGGTTGAGAGAGACCCAGTACTTC. Its protein is CASSPLGAGGLRETQYF. V gene TRBV7-2 combines with J gene TRBJ2-5; TRBD2 agrees at 9 bases. Germline V gene sequence: CDR1 SGHTA, CDR2 FQGNSA. CDR3 length: 17 amino acids. V lost 5 bases, J lost 4 bases, and 14 bases stayed unmatched.

This clonotype was counted at least ten times. V gene TRBV5-1 combines with J gene TRBJ2-5, with TRBD2 matching over 9 bases. CDR3 length equals 15 residues. In germline, CDR1 is SGHRS, CDR2 YFSETQ. The trim removed 0 bases at V and 1 base at J, leaving 1 base unmatched. The CDR3 loop is CASSLVAGAQETQYF. Here the CDR3 DNA reads TGCGCCAGCAGCTTGGTAGCGGGGGCCCAAGAGACCCAGTACTTC.

This clonotype was counted many times. This chain uses TRBV7-9 with TRBJ2-3, with TRBD2 matching over 9 bases. CDR1 and CDR2 from the germline V gene are SEHNR and FQNEAQ (reference sequence). V trimming: 5 bases; J trimming: 4 bases; junction bases outside the gene matches: 4. This CDR3 is 14 amino acids long. CDR3: CASSAGGRADTQYF. As DNA, the CDR3 is TGTGCCAGCAGCGCGGGGGGGCGGGCAGATACGCAGTATTTT.

This clonotype was detected ten times or more. The chain is built from TRBV12-3 or TRBV12-4 and TRBJ1-1; D remains ambiguous. This CDR3 contains 15 residues. Trimming removed 3 bases from V and 1 base from J, with 12 bases in between. Here the CDR3 reads CASSFLGGRNTEAFF. CDR3 nucleotides: TGTGCCAGCAGTTTTCTGGGAGGCCGGAACACTGAAGCTTTCTTT.

On this clonotype: The junction shows a germline mismatch at one end, possibly a read error. J is TRBJ2-5 and V is TRBV12-3 or TRBV12-4; 7 nucleotides match TRBD1. This CDR3 comprises 12 residues. The CDR3 spells CASGSLSGTESF. The CDR3 coding sequence is TGTGCCAGCGGTAGTTTATCCGGGACAGAAAGTTTC.

The sample holds many counts of this clonotype. V and J are TRBV4-2 and TRBJ1-1, with D possibly matching TRBD1 (5 bases). V dropped 0 bases and J dropped 10 bases, with 12 bases sitting between them. This CDR3 is 13 amino acids long. Germline V gene lookup returns CDR1 LGHNA and CDR2 YNFKEQ. CDR3 coding DNA: TGTGCCAGCAGCCAAGATAGGGGTCTTGCAGCTTTCTTT. This translates into CASSQDRGLAAFF.